The 8 T cell receptor beta chains given below trace back to one sample, sequenced in a study of post-analysis software for immune sequencing data. Built from TCR beta cDNA, the libraries had unique molecular identifiers in them. One entry per CDR3 protein, called by TCRdb with MiXCR from the PCR reads. Here the sample spans 650,000 to 900,000 distinct CDR3 sequences, roughly 46% being singletons. General observations from the study: Five TRBV segments, including TRBV5-6, TRBV5-1 and TRBV20-1, were more frequent in patients than controls.

For these TCRs, the target antigens are not known. The sequenced sample consisted of blood. Receptors originate from a girl aged 10-17 years with multiple sclerosis.

This clonotype was counted only a few times. CDR3 region: CASSGYSGVSYEQYF. CDR3 DNA sequence: TGTGCCAGCAGTGGATATAGCGGGGTCTCCTACGAGCAGTACTTC. The chain is built from TRBV6-1 and TRBJ2-7; TRBD2 matches 8 bases. CDR1 MNHNS and CDR2 SASEGT come from the germline V gene. CDR3 length: 15 residues. The V segment lost 4 bases and the J segment 0 bases; nucleotides outside the gene matches: 5.

This clonotype was counted only a few times. This chain connects TRBV7-9 to TRBJ2-1, with D possibly TRBD1 on 5 matching bases. The germline gives CDR1 SEHNR, CDR2 FQNEAQ (reference sequence). V was cut by 7 bases and J by 14 bases, with 24 bases left in between. CDR3 size: 14 residues. The chain's CDR3 is CASNTKDIGPREFF. Here the CDR3 DNA reads TGTGCCAGCAATACGAAGGACATAGGCCCCAGGGAGTTCTTC.

J is TRBJ2-1 and V is TRBV29-1, with D possibly TRBD2 on 6 matching bases. This CDR3 has 13 amino acids. Germline CDR1 is SQVTM and CDR2 is ANQGSEA. The germline V and J ends were trimmed by 3 bases and 8 bases, with 14 bases remaining between them. DNA for the CDR3: TGCAGCGTTGATTCCGGGAGTGTCGATGAGCAGTTCTTC. Its protein is CSVDSGSVDEQFF.

This chain connects TRBV28 to TRBJ2-3; 13 bases fit TRBD2. The CDR3 contains 15 residues. V gave up 6 bases and J gave up 7 bases; unmatched junction bases: 7. The germline V gene encodes CDR1 MDHEN and CDR2 SYDVKM. The CDR3 here is CASRLAGGPGNTQYF. CDR3 in DNA: TGTGCCAGCAGACTAGCGGGAGGGCCCGGAAATACGCAGTATTTT.

The chain is built from TRBV4-3 and TRBJ2-1; D might be TRBD2 (5 bases). V dropped 4 bases and J dropped 8 bases, with 21 bases sitting between them. The CDR3 spans 16 residues. CDR1 is LGHNA, CDR2 YSLEER, per germline. The CDR3 DNA sequence: TGCGCCAGCAGCCCCGGACGGACTTATCCTACGGATGAGCAGTTCTTC. Its translation: CASSPGRTYPTDEQFF.

The CDR3 DNA is TGTGCCAGCTCACCAGGTCCAGGTGGGACACGGTTGGAGACCCAGTACTTC. Protein sequence: CASSPGPGGTRLETQYF. V and J are TRBV18 and TRBJ2-5, with D possibly being TRBD1 (6 bases). The germline gives CDR1 KGHSH, CDR2 LQKENI. The CDR3 consists of 17 residues. The ends were cut back, 2 bases at V and 5 bases at J, with 21 bases in the middle.

This clonotype was seen a handful of times. The V and J genes are TRBV20-1 and TRBJ1-2, with D perhaps matching TRBD1 (6 bases). CDR3 length: 12 amino acids. Trimming pared 0 bases from V and 12 bases from J, leaving 14 bases between. Germline CDR1 and CDR2: DFQATT and SNEGSKA (reference sequence). Written as DNA, the CDR3 is TGCAGTGCTAGAGAGGGGGCAGGGCCGGACACCTTC. Translated: CSAREGAGPDTF.

The genes are TRBV9 and TRBJ2-7; 13 nucleotides align to TRBD2. J lost 5 bases, V lost 3 bases, and 5 bases had no gene match. This CDR3 spans 15 amino acids. Germline V gene data show CDR1 as SGDLS and CDR2 as YYNGEE. The CDR3 DNA sequence: TGTGCCAGCAGCGCCGGACTAGCGGGAGTCCACGAGCAGTACTTC. This gives the protein CASSAGLAGVHEQYF.